This T cell receptor beta chain was identified in a study of T cell repertoires in cytomegalovirus infection. About the research overall: Recently identified HLA-C-restricted CMV epitopes were used, and well-studied HLA-B-restricted CMV epitopes were used as well. Matching HLA type, along with CMV infection, was indicated by public TCR beta signatures.

V lost 4 bases to trimming and J lost 7 bases, with 7 bases between them. The germline V gene has CDR1 SEHNR and CDR2 FQNEAQ (reference sequence). This CDR3 has 11 residues. Notes on this clonotype: Its antigen is undetermined.

Each CDR3 protein gets one entry after TCRdb re-called the reads with MiXCR. The repertoire holds roughly 700,000 distinct CDR3 sequences, with around 32% as singletons. This TCR was recovered from a human donor in good health (CMV status not recorded). Some clones in this sample may be carry-over from other donors' samples. Here the sequenced sample was cultured PBMCs, taken from culture after CMV antigen stimulation. The rearrangement uses TRBV7-9 and TRBJ1-1; D is unclear. This chain's CDR3 is CASSSRHEAFF. CDR3 coding DNA: TGTGCCAGCAGCTCTCGTCATGAAGCTTTCTTT.